The 32 T cell receptor beta chains below come from one sample, sequenced in a study of T-cell memory formation after mild COVID-19. MiXCR was run by TCRdb on the 5' RACE reads, yielding one entry per CDR3 protein. The data hold approximately 190,000 distinct CDR3 sequences, with around 18% observed a single time. The sequenced material came from PBMCs or a T cell subset sorted from them (not recorded which). These receptors were taken from an adult woman who had mild COVID-19 (a few samples of this study predate the infection). Cell type and time point are not known.

This clonotype has a handful of counts. A read error may account for a junction end that differs from germline. The V and J genes are TRBV7-9 and TRBJ2-1; D is undetermined. This CDR3 is built from 12 residues. CDR1 and CDR2 (germline): SEHNR, FQNEAQ (reference sequence). CDR3 DNA sequence: TGTGCCAGCAGCCCCAGGTACAATGAGCAGCTCTTC. Amino acids: CASSPRYNEQLF. Based on the CDR3 plus reference TRBV7-9 and TRBJ2-1, the full variable domain is DTGVSQNPRHKITKRGQNVTFRCDPISEHNRLYWYRQTLGQGPEFLTYFQNEAQLEKSRLLSDRFSAERPKGSFSTLEIQRTEQGDSAMYLCASSPRYNEQLFGPGTRLTVL.

This clonotype was counted a few times. The chain uses TRBV4-1 and TRBJ2-1, with 9 bases fitting TRBD2. V shed 0 bases and J 3 bases; nucleotides not matched to a gene: 3. This CDR3 is 16 amino acids long. The V gene's germline CDR1 is MGHRA and CDR2 YSYEKL. The CDR3 spells CASSQDPSGDYNEQFF. The CDR3 coding sequence is TGCGCCAGCAGCCAAGATCCTAGCGGGGACTACAATGAGCAGTTCTTC.

This clonotype was recorded a few times. This rearrangement joins TRBV4-1 to TRBJ2-5, with D perhaps matching TRBD1 (6 bases). This CDR3 region has 16 residues. Trimming removed 0 bases at V and 4 bases at J, with 15 bases between. CDR1 is MGHRA and CDR2 is YSYEKL in the germline V gene. In nucleotides, the CDR3 is TGCGCCAGCAGCCAAGACTTGTCCGCAGGGGCAGAGACCCAGTACTTC. Its protein is CASSQDLSAGAETQYF.

This clonotype was seen only a few times. J is TRBJ2-2 and V is TRBV20-1; D may be TRBD1 (5 bases). The CDR3 contains 12 residues. The ends were cut back, 5 bases at V and 6 bases at J, with 10 bases in the middle. Looked up from germline, CDR1 is DFQATT and CDR2 is SNEGSKA (reference sequence). CDR3 nucleotide sequence: TGCAGTGCTGATGTAGGGGCCGGGGAGCTGTTTTTT. Protein sequence: CSADVGAGELFF.

This clonotype was seen a few times. The chain combines TRBV20-1 with TRBJ1-6, with 7 nucleotides matching TRBD1. The CDR3 covers 18 residues. V was clipped by 0 bases and J by 0 bases; unmatched bases: 8. The V gene's germline CDR1 is DFQATT and CDR2 SNEGSKA (reference sequence). CDR3 sequence reads: CSARDGRRDSSYNSPLHF. CDR3 bases: TGCAGTGCTAGAGATGGAAGGAGGGACAGCTCCTATAATTCACCCCTCCACTTT.

There are a few counts of this clonotype. The chain combines TRBV11-2 with TRBJ2-1; tentative D call: TRBD1 (6 bases). The V gene's germline CDR1 is SGHAT and CDR2 FQNNGV. The CDR3 runs 13 residues. Trimming removed 5 bases from V and 8 bases from J, with 13 bases in between. The CDR3: CASSGQRGYEQFF. Here the CDR3 DNA reads TGTGCCAGCAGCGGGCAAAGGGGGTATGAGCAGTTCTTC.

This clonotype appeared many times. The gene calls are TRBV3-1 and TRBJ2-7, with 14 bases matching TRBD2. J lost 2 bases, V lost 4 bases, and 10 bases had no gene match. Germline loops: CDR1 LGHDT, CDR2 YNNKEL (reference sequence). The CDR3 is made up of 18 amino acids. CDR3 bases: TGTGCCAGCAGCCCCTCCGGGACTAGCGGGAGCTTCGCCTACGAGCAGTACTTC. It codes for CASSPSGTSGSFAYEQYF.

The J gene is TRBJ2-2, the V gene TRBV29-1, with TRBD1 identical over 8 bases. The CDR3 consists of 14 residues. Germline CDR1 reads SQVTM; CDR2 reads ANQGSEA. Trimming at V came to 7 bases and at J to 7 bases, leaving 11 bases not matched to a gene. This chain's CDR3 is CSARSTGAGGELFF. The CDR3, as DNA: TGCAGCGCCAGATCGACAGGGGCGGGCGGGGAGCTGTTTTTT.

This clonotype was detected a few times. CDR3 residues: CAWSSGAAPANTIYF. The CDR3 coding sequence is TGTGCCTGGAGTTCCGGGGCCGCCCCGGCCAACACCATATATTTT. The gene calls are TRBV30 and TRBJ1-3, with a tentative D call TRBD1 (5 bases). V lost 2 bases and J lost 7, with 18 bases in between. This CDR3 is built from 15 residues. CDR1 and CDR2 from the germline V gene are GTSNPN and SVGIG (reference sequence).

The CDR3 sequence is CASHERDPGEGQETQYF. The CDR3 coding sequence is TGTGCTAGCCACGAGCGGGACCCTGGGGAGGGACAAGAGACCCAGTACTTC. V and J are TRBV7-7 and TRBJ2-5, with 7 nucleotides matching TRBD2. Per the germline V gene, CDR1 is SSHAT and CDR2 is FNYEAQ (reference sequence). The CDR3 is made up of 17 amino acids.

This clonotype was found a few times. The V call is TRBV6-2 or TRBV6-3, the J call TRBJ2-7, with D possibly being TRBD1 (5 bases). V was cut by 8 bases and J by 3 bases, with 17 bases left in between. The CDR3 is made up of 14 amino acids. Germline V gene sequence: CDR1 MNHEY, CDR2 SVGEGT. The CDR3 sequence is CASHPWGQLYEQYF. The CDR3 bases are TGTGCCAGCCACCCTTGGGGCCAGCTCTACGAGCAGTACTTC.

The chain uses TRBV19 and TRBJ2-7; weak D call: TRBD1 (5 bases). Trimming removed 6 bases from V and 3 bases from J, with 12 bases in between. Germline V gene lookup returns CDR1 LNHDA and CDR2 SQIVND (reference sequence). There are 13 residues in the CDR3. CDR3 residues: CASRKDKSYEQYF. CDR3 nucleotides: TGTGCCAGTAGGAAGGACAAAAGCTACGAGCAGTACTTC.

CDR3 protein: CATGTSLYNEQFF. CDR3 in DNA: TGTGCCACCGGGACTAGCCTCTACAATGAGCAGTTCTTC. The rearrangement joins TRBV6-2 or TRBV6-3 to TRBJ2-1; 9 bases fit TRBD2. CDR1 MNHEY and CDR2 SVGEGT come from the germline V gene. Trimming took 10 bases from V and 3 from J; bases not matched to a gene: 4. The CDR3 loop spans 13 amino acids.

The gene calls are TRBV5-4 and TRBJ2-3, with TRBD2 matching 10 bases. Per the germline V gene, CDR1 is SGHNT and CDR2 is YYREEE (reference sequence). V shed 5 bases, J shed 3 bases, and the junction held 6 bases outside the gene matches. This CDR3 is built from 15 residues. CDR3 in DNA: TGTGCCAGCAGATTAGCGGGGGGTACTACAGATACGCAGTATTTT. Its protein product is CASRLAGGTTDTQYF.

In this sample, this clonotype turned up a few times. The V gene is TRBV29-1, the J gene TRBJ2-7, with D perhaps TRBD1 or TRBD2 (5 bases each). V shed 2 bases and J shed 3 bases, with 8 bases lying between them. Germline loops: CDR1 SQVTM, CDR2 ANQGSEA. This CDR3 comprises 12 residues. CDR3 region: CSVERDGYEQYF. The CDR3 DNA sequence: TGCAGCGTTGAAAGGGACGGCTACGAGCAGTACTTC.

This chain links TRBV11-3 with TRBJ2-5; TRBD2 matches at 14 bases. The J segment lost 4 bases and the V segment lost 10 bases, leaving 5 bases of the junction unmatched. Germline CDR1 is SGHNT and CDR2 is YENEEA. The CDR3 length is 14 residues. DNA of the CDR3: TGTGCCACCGGGACTAGCGGGAGACGAGAGACCCAGTACTTC. Translating it yields CATGTSGRRETQYF.

This clonotype occurred a few times. The chain uses TRBV7-6 and TRBJ2-3; TRBD2 matches at 8 bases. This CDR3 comprises 15 residues. The V gene's germline CDR1 is SGHVS and CDR2 FNYEAQ. J was trimmed by 4 bases and V by 3 bases; bases with no gene match: 6. Here the CDR3 DNA reads TGTGCCAGCAGCTTGGTAACTAGCGGTCCAGATACGCAGTATTTT. It yields the protein CASSLVTSGPDTQYF.

V usage is TRBV6-5 and J usage is TRBJ1-3, with D unresolved. Looked up from germline, CDR1 is MNHEY and CDR2 is SVGAGI. The ends were cut back, 5 bases at V and 0 bases at J, with 14 bases in the middle. There are 16 residues in the CDR3. The CDR3 loop is CASSPQRYFSGNTIYF. In DNA, the CDR3 is TGTGCCAGCAGTCCCCAGAGGTACTTCTCTGGAAACACCATATATTTT.

This chain joins TRBV3-1 and TRBJ1-5, with 7 bases lining up with TRBD1. This CDR3 spans 14 amino acids. Germline-derived CDR1 and CDR2 are LGHDT and YNNKEL (reference sequence). V shed 3 bases, J shed 3 bases, and the junction held 2 bases outside the gene matches. The CDR3 DNA reads as TGTGCCAGCAGCCAGACAGGGCTCAATCAGCCCCAGCATTTT. It codes for CASSQTGLNQPQHF. The complete variable domain, with remaining parts taken from reference TRBV3-1 and TRBJ1-5, reads DTAVSQTPKYLVTQMGNDKSIKCEQNLGHDTMYWYKQDSKKFLKIMFSYNNKELIINETVPNRFSPKSPDKAHLNLHINSLELGDSAVYFCASSQTGLNQPQHFGDGTRLSIL.

This clonotype was found many times. The J gene is TRBJ2-3, the V gene TRBV7-2; weak D call: TRBD2 (6 bases). Germline lookup yields CDR1 SGHTA and CDR2 FQGNSA. The V end was cut by 1 base, the J end by 2 bases, with 16 bases between. CDR3 length: 17 amino acids. The CDR3 loop reads CASSLVAVGTSTDTQYF. CDR3 bases: TGTGCCAGCAGCTTAGTAGCGGTCGGCACCTCCACAGATACGCAGTATTTT. Full variable domain (rest looked up from reference TRBV7-2 and TRBJ2-3): GAGVSQSPSNKVTEKGKDVELRCDPISGHTALYWYRQSLGQGLEFLIYFQGNSAPDKSGLPSDRFSAERTGGSVSTLTIQRTQQEDSAVYLCASSLVAVGTSTDTQYFGPGTRLTVL.

The table lists this clonotype with a few counts. One junction end disagrees with the germline gene, perhaps due to a read error. This chain links TRBV6-2 or TRBV6-3 with TRBJ2-7, with 8 nucleotides matching TRBD2. CDR3 length: 16 amino acids. CDR1 and CDR2 from the germline V gene are MNHEY and SVGEGT. In DNA form, the CDR3 reads TGTGCCAGCAGTTACCCCAGCGGGAGTCGTCCCTACGAGAAGTACTTC. Its protein is CASSYPSGSRPYEKYF.

This chain links TRBV18 with TRBJ2-7, with D perhaps TRBD1 or TRBD2 (7 bases each). Germline V CDR1 and CDR2: KGHSH, LQKENI. V was shortened by 6 bases and J by 4 bases, with 19 bases between the two germline ends. The CDR3 totals 15 residues. CDR3 residues: CASSRTAGQQYEQYF. The CDR3 DNA sequence: TGTGCCAGCTCGCGAACAGCGGGACAGCAATACGAGCAGTACTTC.

This chain joins TRBV2 and TRBJ1-4, with unresolved D. The germline CDR1 and CDR2 sequences are SNHLY and FYNNEI. The CDR3 runs to 13 residues. V lost 3 bases and J lost 10, with 12 bases in between. The CDR3 DNA is TGTGCCAGCAGTGAGGACCAAATCGGAAAACTGTTTTTT. This sequence encodes CASSEDQIGKLFF.

This clonotype turned up a few times. The chain is built from TRBV20-1 and TRBJ1-1; no firm D call. CDR1 and CDR2 from the germline V gene are DFQATT and SNEGSKA (reference sequence). The CDR3 has 13 residues. Deletions cut 0 bases from V and 3 bases from J, with 8 bases between. CDR3 in amino acids: CSARDEVDTEAFF. CDR3 coding DNA: TGCAGTGCTAGAGATGAGGTGGACACTGAAGCTTTCTTT.

The chain links TRBV6-6 to TRBJ1-2; no clear D. This CDR3 has 13 amino acids. The germline V gene has CDR1 MNHNY and CDR2 SVGAGI (reference sequence). V lost 5 bases, J lost 8 bases, and 15 bases lay in between. The DNA of the CDR3 is TGTGCCAGCAGTCCCGACGGCGTCGGGGGCTACACCTTC. It is translated as CASSPDGVGGYTF.

The rearrangement joins TRBV30 to TRBJ2-1; D might be TRBD2 (6 bases). The CDR3 sequence is 16 residues long. Trimming took 4 bases from V and 0 from J, leaving 16 bases between them. Per the germline V gene, CDR1 is GTSNPN and CDR2 is SVGIG (reference sequence). CDR3 sequence: CAWTPGQDYSYNEQFF. Here the CDR3 DNA reads TGTGCCTGGACCCCCGGGCAGGACTACTCCTACAATGAGCAGTTCTTC.

CDR3 sequence reads: CATLSTGGYEQYF. The DNA of the CDR3 is TGTGCCACCCTCTCAACGGGCGGGTACGAGCAGTACTTC. The chain employs TRBV19 and TRBJ2-7, with a possible D match to TRBD2 (5 bases). The CDR3 sequence is 13 residues long. Trimming pared 10 bases from V and 4 bases from J, leaving 17 bases between. Germline CDR1 is LNHDA and CDR2 is SQIVND (reference sequence).

This clonotype was seen only a few times. The chain couples TRBV7-9 to TRBJ2-2; either TRBD1 or TRBD2 may fit D (7 bases each). The CDR3 is made up of 15 amino acids. Germline CDR1 SEHNR, CDR2 FQNEAQ (reference sequence). Trimming cost V 5 bases and J 3 bases, with 13 bases left between them. CDR3 in amino acids: CASSPTGRDTGELFF. CDR3 nucleotide sequence: TGTGCCAGCAGCCCGACAGGGAGGGACACCGGGGAGCTGTTTTTT.

This clonotype was counted a few times. V gene TRBV20-1 combines with J gene TRBJ2-3; the D is unclear. CDR1 and CDR2 (germline): DFQATT, SNEGSKA (reference sequence). Trimming removed 3 bases at V and 2 bases at J, with 6 bases between. The CDR3 is made up of 12 amino acids. The CDR3 loop is CSASRLTDTQYF. In nucleotides, the CDR3 is TGCAGTGCTAGTAGGCTCACAGATACGCAGTATTTT.

This clonotype was seen a few times. The rearrangement uses TRBV12-5 and TRBJ2-5, with no clear D. Germline V gives CDR1 LGHNT, CDR2 FRNRAP. The V gene lost 5 bases and the J gene lost 4 bases, with 20 bases spanning the gap. CDR3 size: 16 residues. The CDR3 coding sequence is TGTGCTAGTGGTATAACATCGGGCGGAGTGGGAGAGACCCAGTACTTC. Its protein product is CASGITSGGVGETQYF. Supplemented by reference TRBV12-5 and TRBJ2-5, the full variable domain reads DARVTQTPRHKVTEMGQEVTMRCQPILGHNTVFWYRQTMMQGLELLAYFRNRAPLDDSGMPKDRFSAEMPDATLATLKIQPSEPRDSAVYFCASGITSGGVGETQYFGPGTRLLVL.

The chain has TRBV29-1 and TRBJ2-7; unclear D gene. The germline gives CDR1 SQVTM, CDR2 ANQGSEA. The CDR3 is 13 residues long. V gave up 0 bases and J gave up 2 bases, with 8 bases separating them. CDR3 residues: CSVEDRIAYEQYF. The CDR3 DNA reads TGCAGCGTTGAAGACAGGATCGCCTACGAGCAGTACTTC.

The CDR3 loop is CSAGTGAGNTIYF. The DNA of the CDR3 is TGCAGTGCCGGAACGGGGGCTGGAAACACCATATATTTT. The chain links TRBV20-1 to TRBJ1-3, with D possibly matching TRBD1 (5 bases). The germline gives CDR1 DFQATT, CDR2 SNEGSKA (reference sequence). The CDR3 has 13 amino acids. V gave up 6 bases and J gave up 2 bases, with 11 bases separating them.